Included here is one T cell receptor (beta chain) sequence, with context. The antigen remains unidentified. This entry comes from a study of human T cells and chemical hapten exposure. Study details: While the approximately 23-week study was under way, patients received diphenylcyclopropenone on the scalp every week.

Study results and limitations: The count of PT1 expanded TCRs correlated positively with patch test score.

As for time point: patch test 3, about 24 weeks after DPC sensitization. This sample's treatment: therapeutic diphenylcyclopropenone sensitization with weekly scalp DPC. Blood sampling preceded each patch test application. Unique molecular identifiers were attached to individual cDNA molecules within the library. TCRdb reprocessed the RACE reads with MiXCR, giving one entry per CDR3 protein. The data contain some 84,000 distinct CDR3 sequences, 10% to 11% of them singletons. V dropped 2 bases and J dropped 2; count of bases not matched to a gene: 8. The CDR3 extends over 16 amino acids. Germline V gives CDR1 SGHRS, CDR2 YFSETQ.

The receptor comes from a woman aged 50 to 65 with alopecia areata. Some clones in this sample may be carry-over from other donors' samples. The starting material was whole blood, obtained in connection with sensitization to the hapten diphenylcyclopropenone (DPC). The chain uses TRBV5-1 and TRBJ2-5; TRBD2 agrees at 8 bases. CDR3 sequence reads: CASSFGGQRGQETQYF. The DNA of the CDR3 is TGCGCCAGCAGCTTCGGTGGGCAGCGGGGGCAAGAGACCCAGTACTTC.